The sequence of this T cell receptor beta chain was determined in a study of blood T cells in healthy people across ages. This clonotype was found a few times. Its antigen is currently unknown. The V gene's germline CDR1 is GTSNPN and CDR2 SVGIG (reference sequence). Trimming took 1 base from V and 1 from J, leaving 9 bases between them. This CDR3 has 14 residues. Study findings and constraints: In these data, TCR beta diversity tracked strongly with naive T cell percentage. Since the PBMCs were unsorted, naive and antigen-experienced cells could not be conclusively compared.

PCR was performed a second time for 7 to 11 cycles using a sample-barcoded 5' primer and a J-beta primer mix. Each CDR3 protein gets one entry after TCRdb re-called the 5' RACE reads with MiXCR. The repertoire has about 1 million distinct CDR3 sequences, around 43% of them found once; the top ten carry under 20%. The sample was blood. This receptor was obtained from a woman aged 60-75 years in good health. The chain couples TRBV30 to TRBJ2-3, with D perhaps TRBD2 (6 bases). CDR3 sequence reads: CAWSAGAGTDTQYF. Written as DNA, the CDR3 is TGTGCCTGGAGTGCGGGAGCGGGCACAGATACGCAGTATTTT.